The entry below gives a single TCR beta chain sequence along with its context. Its cognate antigen is unknown. CDR1 SGHTA and CDR2 FQGNSA come from the germline V gene. With 4 bases removed from V and 7 bases from J, the gap between germline ends came to 17 bases. CDR3 size: 14 residues. The sequencing of unsorted PBMC DNA took place on ten immunoSEQ deep assay plates. In the authors' workflow: Junction-only immunoSEQ data arrived without quality scores, meaning filtering differed. Method: immunoSEQ multiplex PCR; TCRdb's copy keeps in-frame clones and lacks some. For V, J and clone size, that table is used; D and trimming come from the DNA. Found here are about 600,000 clones, just over 75% of them singletons; the top ten hold 12%. The data were obtained in a study of shared clonotypes between healthy human individuals. Findings and caveats of the study: Only a few donors were included, so the genetic and exposure-history diversity represented was limited.

Sequenced sample: PBMCs. The rearrangement joins TRBV7-2 to TRBJ2-7, with D perhaps TRBD2 (6 bases). This receptor was obtained from a woman in her thirties or forties in good health. Some clones in this sample may be carry-over from other donors' samples. CDR3 DNA sequence: TGTGCCAGCAGCTCTCTGGGTGCGGGATGGGAGCAGTACTTC. Translated, it gives CASSSLGAGWEQYF.